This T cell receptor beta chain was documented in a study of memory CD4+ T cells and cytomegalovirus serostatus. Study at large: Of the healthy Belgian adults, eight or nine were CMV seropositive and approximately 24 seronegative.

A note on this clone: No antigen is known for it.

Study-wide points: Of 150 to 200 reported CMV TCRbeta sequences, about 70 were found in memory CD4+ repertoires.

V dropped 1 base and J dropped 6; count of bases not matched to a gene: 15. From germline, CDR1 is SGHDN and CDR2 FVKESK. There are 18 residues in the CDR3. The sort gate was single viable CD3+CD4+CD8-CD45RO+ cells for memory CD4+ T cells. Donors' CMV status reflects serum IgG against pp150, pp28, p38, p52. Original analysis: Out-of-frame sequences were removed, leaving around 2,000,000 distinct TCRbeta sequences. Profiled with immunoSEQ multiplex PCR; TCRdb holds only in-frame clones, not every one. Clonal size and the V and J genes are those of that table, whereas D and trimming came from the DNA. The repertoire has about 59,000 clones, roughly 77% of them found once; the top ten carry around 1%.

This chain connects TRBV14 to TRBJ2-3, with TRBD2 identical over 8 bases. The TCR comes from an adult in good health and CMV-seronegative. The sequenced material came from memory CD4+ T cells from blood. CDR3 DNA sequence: TGTGCCAGCAGCCAAGGTTCCGAGGTTAGCGGGGAGGTGGATACGCAGTATTTT. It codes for CASSQGSEVSGEVDTQYF.